The entry below describes one TCR beta chain. Grouping used clinical history reported by participants in a survey and questionnaire. Each recovered donor of Cohort 3 presented with two negative PCRs, clearance, or symptom resolution. V was trimmed by 5 bases and J by 8 bases, leaving 12 bases between them. The CDR3 is made up of 12 amino acids. Per the authors' pipeline: Reference gene primers were amplified, and this amplification served to estimate nucleated cell counts. Profiled with immunoSEQ multiplex PCR; TCRdb holds only in-frame clones, not every one. V and J calls and clone size are given by that table; D and trimming were obtained from the DNA. The table includes over 120,000 clones, over 65% detected once. The data were obtained in a study of blood T cell repertoires in COVID-19. Study-level information: PBMCs, B-cell-depleted T cells, or T cells were the source of the cDNA or gDNA that made up the material.

This TCR derives from a woman aged 45 to 65 who had recovered from COVID-19. The V and J genes are TRBV12-3 or TRBV12-4 and TRBJ1-2; D may be TRBD1 (5 bases). The sample consisted of PBMCs or T cells enriched from blood (not recorded which). CDR3 DNA sequence: TGTGCCAGCAGTCGCCTAAGGGGCGGCTACACCTTC. Translating it yields CASSRLRGGYTF.